The 9 T cell receptor beta chains listed next were all sequenced from one sample in a study of cytomegalovirus exposure and HLA in healthy donors (dated by TCRdb to 2017 to 2019). Receptor libraries were prepared by the immunoSEQ multiplex PCR assay. A mixture of 60 forward primers for TCR Vbeta segments and 13 reverse primers for TCR Jbeta segments was used in the multiplex PCR. Sourced from immuneACCESS, this table was stored by TCRdb with only in-frame sequences that have V and J called. A share of the clones is absent; for the studies checked, an unresolved V gene accounts for under half, and the remainder has no known explanation. The sample records more than 95,000 clones, approximately 80% of which are singletons. Clones ranked in the top ten supply about 1.8% of the sample. The sequenced material came from PBMCs. These receptors came from a man between 18 and 35 years old in good health and CMV-seronegative.

The DNA of the CDR3 is TGTGCCAGCAGCCCTCCCGGGGTAAAGGATAATTCACCCCTCCACTTT. Protein: CASSPPGVKDNSPLHF. The chain carries TRBV5-6 and TRBJ1-6; no firm D call. In germline, CDR1 is SGHDT, CDR2 YYEEEE. CDR3 size: 16 residues. V was clipped by 4 bases and J by 5 bases, with 16 bases between them.

The chain combines TRBV7-8 with TRBJ2-7; 7 bases fit TRBD1. Trimming removed 8 bases from V and 6 bases from J; junction bases left unmatched: 7. Germline V gene data show CDR1 as SGHVS and CDR2 as FQNEAQ. The CDR3 loop spans 12 amino acids. CDR3 bases: TGTGCCAGCGGGGACAGCTTACGCGAGCAGTACTTC. Its translation: CASGDSLREQYF. Supplemented by reference TRBV7-8 and TRBJ2-7, the full variable domain reads GAGVSQSPRYKVAKRGQDVALRCDPISGHVSLFWYQQALGQGPEFLTYFQNEAQLDKSGLPSDRFFAERPEGSVSTLKIQRTQQEDSAVYLCASGDSLREQYFGPGTRLTVT.

The rearrangement joins TRBV2 to TRBJ2-7, with 8 bases fitting TRBD1. This CDR3 has 16 amino acids. Germline V gene lookup returns CDR1 SNHLY and CDR2 FYNNEI. J lost 0 bases, V lost 0 bases, and 4 bases had no gene match. CDR3 residues: CASSEASQGGSYEQYF. The CDR3 DNA sequence: TGTGCCAGCAGTGAAGCATCACAGGGGGGCTCCTACGAGCAGTACTTC. Supplemented by reference TRBV2 and TRBJ2-7, the full variable domain reads EPEVTQTPSHQVTQMGQEVILRCVPISNHLYFYWYRQILGQKVEFLVSFYNNEISEKSEIFDDQFSVERPDGSNFTLKIRSTKLEDSAMYFCASSEASQGGSYEQYFGPGTRLTVT.

The chain carries TRBV6-1 and TRBJ1-2, with D possibly matching TRBD1 (5 bases). The germline V gene encodes CDR1 MNHNS and CDR2 SASEGT. V shed 1 base and J shed 4 bases, with 7 bases lying between them. The CDR3 runs to 13 residues. The CDR3 DNA sequence: TGTGCCAGCAGTGAAGGGCAGGGCTATGGCTACACCTTC. Translated, it gives CASSEGQGYGYTF.

The chain has TRBV6-5 and TRBJ2-7; 7 positions match TRBD1. CDR3 length equals 14 residues. Germline CDR1 MNHEY, CDR2 SVGAGI. The V and J ends lost 6 bases and 3 bases, in that order; junction bases with no gene match: 8. CDR3 sequence reads: CASRPTGEGYEQYF. CDR3 coding DNA: TGTGCCAGCAGGCCTACAGGGGAAGGCTACGAGCAGTACTTC.

The chain joins TRBV9 to TRBJ1-1; maybe TRBD1 (6 bases). This CDR3 region has 13 residues. V was shortened by 4 bases and J by 9 bases, with 16 bases between the two germline ends. From germline, CDR1 is SGDLS and CDR2 YYNGEE. DNA of the CDR3: TGTGCCAGCAGCCCTCTCAACAGGGAGAAAGCTTTCTTT. This sequence encodes CASSPLNREKAFF.

This sequence joins TRBV9 and TRBJ1-1; D is unclear. The V gene's germline CDR1 is SGDLS and CDR2 YYNGEE. CDR3 size: 15 residues. The V and J ends lost 0 bases and 5 bases respectively, with 14 bases between them. The CDR3 loop is CASSVDPSPGTEAFF. The CDR3 nucleotides are TGTGCCAGCAGCGTAGATCCCAGCCCAGGAACTGAAGCTTTCTTT.

This chain links TRBV5-1 with TRBJ1-1, with TRBD1 matching 8 bases. The germline V gene has CDR1 SGHRS and CDR2 YFSETQ. The CDR3 covers 14 residues. J gave up 4 bases and V 4 bases, and 6 bases lay outside the gene matches. CDR3 in amino acids: CASSTQGAGTEAFF. The CDR3 bases are TGCGCCAGCAGCACGCAGGGGGCTGGCACTGAAGCTTTCTTT.

Only a few counts were recorded for this clone. The chain links TRBV9 to TRBJ2-5, with TRBD2 identical over 15 bases. The trim removed 0 bases at V and 5 bases at J, leaving 5 bases unmatched. Germline V gene data show CDR1 as SGDLS and CDR2 as YYNGEE. CDR3 length equals 17 residues. The CDR3 reads CASSVGTSGGADETQYF. CDR3 sequence (DNA): TGTGCCAGCAGCGTAGGGACTAGCGGGGGGGCCGATGAGACCCAGTACTTC.